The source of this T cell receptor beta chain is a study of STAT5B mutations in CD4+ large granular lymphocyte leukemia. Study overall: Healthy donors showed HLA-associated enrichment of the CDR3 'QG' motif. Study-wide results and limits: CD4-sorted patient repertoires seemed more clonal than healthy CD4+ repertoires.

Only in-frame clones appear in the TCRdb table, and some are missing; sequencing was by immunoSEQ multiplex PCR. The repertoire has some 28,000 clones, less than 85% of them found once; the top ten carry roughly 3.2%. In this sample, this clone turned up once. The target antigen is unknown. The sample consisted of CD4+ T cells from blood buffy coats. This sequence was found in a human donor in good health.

CDR3 sequence: CASSPRTSGSPNEQFF. The CDR3 nucleotides read TGTGCCAGCTCACCCAGGACTAGCGGGAGTCCCAATGAGCAGTTCTTC. The chain combines TRBV18 with TRBJ2-1; TRBD2 agrees at 13 bases. J was trimmed by 6 bases and V by 3 bases; bases with no gene match: 5. Germline V gene lookup returns CDR1 KGHSH and CDR2 LQKENI. The CDR3 loop spans 16 amino acids.